This T cell receptor (beta chain) was observed in a study of T cells in Graves' hyperthyroidism and ophthalmopathy. The germline CDR1 and CDR2 sequences are GTSNPN and SVGIG (reference sequence). J lost 4 bases, V lost 5 bases, and 4 bases had no gene match. This CDR3 spans 12 amino acids. The TCR beta CDR3 regions underwent amplification using RNA transcripts as the source. TCR CDR3 regions were first amplified by RT-PCR with HTBI primers. TCRdb passed the multiplex PCR reads through MiXCR, listing each CDR3 protein once. The repertoire includes around 450,000 distinct CDR3 sequences, around 16% of them detected once, and approximately 8% sits in the top ten. Study-wide points: A 13 V-J model separated ophthalmopathy from stable hyperthyroidism. Blood also held most thyroid clonotypes expanded beyond 0.001.

In patients aged 18 to 65, hyperthyroidism was newly diagnosed, with duration under 2 months. Exclusions: uncontrolled infection, other autoimmune disease, pregnancy, lactation. This clonotype was detected many times. Antigen unknown. The sample consisted of blood. The receptor was derived from a woman younger than 30 with Graves' hyperthyroidism. The chain employs TRBV30 and TRBJ2-5; TRBD2 aligns across 7 bases. The CDR3 is CAWGGGGETQYF. The CDR3 DNA reads TGTGCCTGGGGGGGGGGAGGAGAGACCCAGTACTTC.